The rows below give T cell receptor beta chains drawn from one sample of a study of control samples from healthy donors and cancer patients. Sequencing used immunoSEQ multiplex PCR; TCRdb keeps in-frame clones, though not all of them. The table includes about 160,000 clones, approximately 94% detected once. Sequenced: PBMCs. Receptors were obtained from a man in his 60s with colorectal cancer. CDR3s include the opening cysteine and the closing phenylalanine or tryptophan. The D gene is left open where the match is weak. Clone size is not always given. Where it is, it says once, few, many or a class for expanded clones.

J,size,D,V,DNA,CDR3
TRBJ2-1,-,-,TRBV29-1,TGCAGCGTTAGGGGGGGCATCTACAATGAGCAGTTCTTC,CSVRGGIYNEQFF
TRBJ2-1,-,-,TRBV2,TGTGCCAGCGCCTTCGGTGTCGGGGTCGAGCAGTTCTTC,CASAFGVGVEQFF
TRBJ1-3,few,-,TRBV2,TGTGCCAGCAGCCGCAATAAACCAGCTTTTTCTGGAAACACCATATATTTT,CASSRNKPAFSGNTIYF
TRBJ1-1,-,-,TRBV6-5,TGTGCCAGCAGTTTCGGTCGGGGGAACACTGAAGCTTTCTTT,CASSFGRGNTEAFF
TRBJ1-2,once,-,TRBV11-2,TGTGCCAGCAGCGTCCCAAGGGGCGGGGGGCGCCCCCGTGGCTACACCTTC,CASSVPRGGGRPRGYTF
TRBJ2-7,-,-,TRBV5-4,TGTGCCAGCAGTCTTCCAGGCTACGAGCAGTACTTC,CASSLPGYEQYF
TRBJ2-7,-,TRBD2,TRBV27,TGTGCCAGCAGTGCAACTAGCGGGCCCATCTACGAGCAGTACTTC,CASSATSGPIYEQYF
TRBJ2-3,-,TRBD2,TRBV5-4,TGTGCCAGCAGCTTACGACTAGCAGCCCTCACAGATACGCAGTATTTT,CASSLRLAALTDTQYF
TRBJ1-2,-,-,TRBV5-8,TGTGCCAGCACCCCCCAGGGGAACTATGGCTACACCTTC,CASTPQGNYGYTF
TRBJ2-3,-,TRBD1,TRBV30,TGTGCCTTCATGGTTGGGACAGGGGTGGGAGATACGCAGTATTTT,CAFMVGTGVGDTQYF
TRBJ1-3,-,-,TRBV13,TGTGCCAGCAGCTCCAGGTCAGCTGGAAACACCATATATTTT,CASSSRSAGNTIYF
TRBJ2-5,-,TRBD2,TRBV3-1/TRBV3-2,TGTGCCAGCAGCCCTCCTCTAGCGGGGGGGTACCAAGAGACCCAGTACTTC,CASSPPLAGGYQETQYF
TRBJ1-3,-,-,TRBV6-1,TGTGCCAGCAGTGAATGGCCAGGGGCTGGAAACACCATATATTTT,CASSEWPGAGNTIYF
TRBJ1-2,-,-,TRBV7-8,TGTGCCAGCAGCCCCGGACAGCCATACTATGGCTACACCTTC,CASSPGQPYYGYTF
TRBJ2-5,-,TRBD2,TRBV5-6,TGTGCCAGCAGTTGGACTAGCGAAGAGACCCAGTACTTC,CASSWTSEETQYF
TRBJ2-7,-,-,TRBV19,TGTGCCAGTAGGCCTAGGACAGCTCCCGCGTACGAGCAGTACTTC,CASRPRTAPAYEQYF
TRBJ2-7,once,TRBD1,TRBV2,TGTGCCAGCGGTGCAGGGGGCCAATACGAGCAGTACTTC,CASGAGGQYEQYF
TRBJ1-1,-,TRBD1,TRBV5-8,TGTGCCAGCAGCGGCTGGACAGGGTTTGAAGCTTTCTTT,CASSGWTGFEAFF
TRBJ1-1,-,-,TRBV12-3/TRBV12-4,TGTGCCAGCAGTCTTGGGGGTAACACTGAAGCTTTCTTT,CASSLGGNTEAFF
TRBJ1-6,-,TRBD1,TRBV7-2,TGTGCCAGCAGCTTAGATGGACAGGGTATCTCCTATAATTCACCCCTCCACTTT,CASSLDGQGISYNSPLHF
TRBJ1-2,-,TRBD1,TRBV27,TGTGCCAGCAGTTTTTGGACAGGGCCCTATGGCTACACCTTC,CASSFWTGPYGYTF
TRBJ1-5,-,TRBD1,TRBV6-6,TGTGCCAGCAGAACCGGACAGGGCTTGAGCAATCAGCCCCAGCATTTT,CASRTGQGLSNQPQHF
TRBJ1-1,-,-,TRBV7-2,TGTGCCAGCAGCTCCGTAACAGGGACTGAAGCTTTCTTT,CASSSVTGTEAFF
TRBJ2-7,-,-,TRBV19,TGTGCCAGTAAAGAACAGGGAATCTCCTACGAGCAGTACTTC,CASKEQGISYEQYF
TRBJ2-2,-,-,TRBV11-2,TGTGCCAGCAGCTTAATAGGGGCCGGGGAGCTGTTTTTT,CASSLIGAGELFF
TRBJ2-7,-,TRBD1,TRBV7-8,TGTGCCAGCAGCTTCTCTACGGGACAGGGCAGCGAGCAGTACTTC,CASSFSTGQGSEQYF
TRBJ2-1,once,-,TRBV2,TGTGCCAGCAGCCCCCCCTGGGTGGTGAGCTCCTACAATGAGCAGTTCTTC,CASSPPWVVSSYNEQFF